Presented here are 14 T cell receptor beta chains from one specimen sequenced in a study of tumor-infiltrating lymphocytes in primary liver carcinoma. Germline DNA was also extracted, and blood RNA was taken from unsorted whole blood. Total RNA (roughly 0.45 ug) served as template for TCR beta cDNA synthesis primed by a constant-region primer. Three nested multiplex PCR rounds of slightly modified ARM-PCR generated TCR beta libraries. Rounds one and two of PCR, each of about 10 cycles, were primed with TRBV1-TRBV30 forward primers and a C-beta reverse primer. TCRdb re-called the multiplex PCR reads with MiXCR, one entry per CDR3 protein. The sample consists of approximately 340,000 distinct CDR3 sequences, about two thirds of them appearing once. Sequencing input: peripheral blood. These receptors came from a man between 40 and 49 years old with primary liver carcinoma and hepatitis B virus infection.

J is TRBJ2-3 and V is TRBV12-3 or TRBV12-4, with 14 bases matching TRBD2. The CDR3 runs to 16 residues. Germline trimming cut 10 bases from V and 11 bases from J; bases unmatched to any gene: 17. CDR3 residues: CANGLQGTSGSVGQYF. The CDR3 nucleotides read TGTGCCAACGGTCTACAAGGGACTAGCGGGAGCGTCGGGCAGTATTTT.

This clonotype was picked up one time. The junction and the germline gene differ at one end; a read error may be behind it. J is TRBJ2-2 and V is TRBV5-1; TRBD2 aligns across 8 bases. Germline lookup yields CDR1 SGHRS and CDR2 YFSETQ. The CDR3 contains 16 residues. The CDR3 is CASSRGGSRNTGEMFF. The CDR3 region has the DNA TGCGCCAGCAGCCGGGGGGGCAGTCGTAACACCGGGGAGATGTTTTTT.

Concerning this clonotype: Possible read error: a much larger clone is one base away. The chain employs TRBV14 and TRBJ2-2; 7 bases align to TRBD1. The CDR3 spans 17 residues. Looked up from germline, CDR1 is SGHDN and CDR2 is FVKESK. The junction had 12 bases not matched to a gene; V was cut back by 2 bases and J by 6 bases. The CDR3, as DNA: TGTGCCAGCAGCCAAAGGGGACAGTCACAGGAGTCCGGGGAGCTGTTTTTT. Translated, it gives CASSQRGQSQESGELFF.

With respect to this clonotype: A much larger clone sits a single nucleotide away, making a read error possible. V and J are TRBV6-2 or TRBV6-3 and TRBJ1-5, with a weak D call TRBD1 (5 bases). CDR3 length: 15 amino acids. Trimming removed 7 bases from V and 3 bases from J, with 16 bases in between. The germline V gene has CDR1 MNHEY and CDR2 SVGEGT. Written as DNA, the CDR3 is TGTGCCAGCACCAATCCAGGGTTAGCCAATCAGCCCCAGCATTTT. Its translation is CASTNPGLANQPQHF.

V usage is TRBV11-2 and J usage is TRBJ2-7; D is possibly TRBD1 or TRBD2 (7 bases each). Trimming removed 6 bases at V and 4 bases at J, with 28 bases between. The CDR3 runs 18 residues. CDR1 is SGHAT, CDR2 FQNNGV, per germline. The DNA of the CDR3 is TGTGCCAGCAGATGGCGGGACAGCCGGACTGGCGGGAGTTACGAGCAGTACTTC. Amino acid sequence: CASRWRDSRTGGSYEQYF.

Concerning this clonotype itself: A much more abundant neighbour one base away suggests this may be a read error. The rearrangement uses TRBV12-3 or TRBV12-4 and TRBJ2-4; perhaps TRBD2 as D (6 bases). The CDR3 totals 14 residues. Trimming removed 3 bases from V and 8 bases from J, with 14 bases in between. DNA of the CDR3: TGTGCCAGCAGTTTGGGGGGTCGGAGTGACATTCAGTACTTC. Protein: CASSLGGRSDIQYF.

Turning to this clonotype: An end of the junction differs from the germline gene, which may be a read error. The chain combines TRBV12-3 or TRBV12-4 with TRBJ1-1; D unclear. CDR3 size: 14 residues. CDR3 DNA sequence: TGTGCCAGCAGTTTAGTCGGGTTCAACAGTGAAGCTTTCTTT. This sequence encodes CASSLVGFNSEAFF.

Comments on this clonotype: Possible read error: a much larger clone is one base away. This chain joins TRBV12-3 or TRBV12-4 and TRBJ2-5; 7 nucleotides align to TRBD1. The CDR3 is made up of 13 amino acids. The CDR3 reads CACSLRQGETQYF. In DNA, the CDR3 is TGTGCCTGCAGTTTAAGACAGGGAGAGACCCAGTACTTC.

The CDR3 bases are TGTGCCAGCAACACATGTAACACCGGGGAGCTGTTTTTT. Its translation: CASNTCNTGELFF. This chain uses TRBV11-2 with TRBJ2-2, with D unresolved. With 7 bases removed from V and 2 bases from J, the gap between germline ends came to 8 bases. The V gene's germline CDR1 is SGHAT and CDR2 FQNNGV. The CDR3 has 13 amino acids.

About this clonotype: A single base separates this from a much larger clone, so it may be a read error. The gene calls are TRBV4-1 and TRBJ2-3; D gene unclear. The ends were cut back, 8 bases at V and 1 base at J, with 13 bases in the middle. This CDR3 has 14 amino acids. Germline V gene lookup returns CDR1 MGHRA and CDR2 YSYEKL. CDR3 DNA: TGCGCCAGCTGCCGGGCGATAGGCACAGATACGCAGTATTTT. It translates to CASCRAIGTDTQYF.

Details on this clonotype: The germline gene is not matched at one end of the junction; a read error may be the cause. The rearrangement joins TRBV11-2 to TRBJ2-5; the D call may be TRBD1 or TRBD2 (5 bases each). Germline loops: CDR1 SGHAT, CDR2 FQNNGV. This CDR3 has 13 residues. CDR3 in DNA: TGTGCCAGTAGCTCGGGACCAGAGGAGACCCAGTACTTC. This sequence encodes CASSSGPEETQYF. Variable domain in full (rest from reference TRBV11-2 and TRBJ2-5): EAGVAQSPRYKIIEKRQSVAFWCNPISGHATLYWYQQILGQGPKLLIQFQNNGVVDDSQLPKDRFSAERLKGVDSTLKIQPAKLEDSAVYLCASSSGPEETQYFGPGTRLLVL.

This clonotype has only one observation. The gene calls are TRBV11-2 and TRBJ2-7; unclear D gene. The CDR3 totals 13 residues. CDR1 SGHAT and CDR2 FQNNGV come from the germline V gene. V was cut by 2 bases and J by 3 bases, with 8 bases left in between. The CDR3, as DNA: TGTGCCAGCAGCTTAAACAGCATCTACGAGCAGTACTTC. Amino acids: CASSLNSIYEQYF.

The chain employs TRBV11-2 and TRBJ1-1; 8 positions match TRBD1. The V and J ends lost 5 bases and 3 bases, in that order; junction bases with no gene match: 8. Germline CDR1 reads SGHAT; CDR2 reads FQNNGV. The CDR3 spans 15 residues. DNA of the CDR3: TGTGCCAGCAGCCGATGGACAGGGCGGCACACTGAAGCTTTCTTT. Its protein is CASSRWTGRHTEAFF.

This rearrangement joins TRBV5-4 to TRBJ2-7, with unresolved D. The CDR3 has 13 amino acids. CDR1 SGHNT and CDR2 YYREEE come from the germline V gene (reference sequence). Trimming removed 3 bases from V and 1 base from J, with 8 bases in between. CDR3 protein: CASSSQSSYEQYF. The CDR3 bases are TGTGCCAGCAGCTCACAGTCGTCCTACGAGCAGTACTTC. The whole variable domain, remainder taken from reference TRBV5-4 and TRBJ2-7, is ETGVTQSPTHLIKTRGQQVTLRCSSQSGHNTVSWYQQALGQGPQFIFQYYREEENGRGNFPPRFSGLQFPNYSSELNVNALELDDSALYLCASSSQSSYEQYFGPGTRLTVT.